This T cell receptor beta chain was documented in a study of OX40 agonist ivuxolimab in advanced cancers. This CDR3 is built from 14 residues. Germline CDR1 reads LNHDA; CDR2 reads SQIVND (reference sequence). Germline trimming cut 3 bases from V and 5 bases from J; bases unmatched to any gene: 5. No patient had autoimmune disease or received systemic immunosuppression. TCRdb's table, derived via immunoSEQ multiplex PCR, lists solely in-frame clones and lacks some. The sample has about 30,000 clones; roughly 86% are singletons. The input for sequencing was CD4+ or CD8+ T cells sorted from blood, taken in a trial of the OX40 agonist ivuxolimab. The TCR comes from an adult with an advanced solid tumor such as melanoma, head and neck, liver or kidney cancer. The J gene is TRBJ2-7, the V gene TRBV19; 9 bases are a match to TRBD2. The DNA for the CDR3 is TGTGCCAGTAGTATCAGCGGGGGGTTGGACGAGCAGTACTTC. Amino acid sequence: CASSISGGLDEQYF.